This T cell receptor (beta chain) was sequenced in a study of cytomegalovirus exposure and HLA in healthy donors. The PCR contained 60 Vbeta and 13 Jbeta primers. The repertoire was sequenced with immunoSEQ multiplex PCR; TCRdb's copy has only in-frame clones and lacks some. This sample has under 95,000 clones; about 76% occur once, and the top ten carry roughly 14%. The CDR3 runs 16 residues. V was trimmed by 5 bases and J by 0 bases, leaving 11 bases between them. CDR1 is MNHEY, CDR2 SMNVEV, per germline (reference sequence). This rearrangement joins TRBV27 to TRBJ1-6, with a possible D match to TRBD1 (5 bases). Specimen: PBMCs. This receptor was identified in a woman aged 35 to 49 in good health and CMV-seropositive. CDR3 DNA sequence: TGTGCCAGCAGTAAAGGGGCGAGCTCCTATAATTCACCCCTCCACTTT. This codes for CASSKGASSYNSPLHF.